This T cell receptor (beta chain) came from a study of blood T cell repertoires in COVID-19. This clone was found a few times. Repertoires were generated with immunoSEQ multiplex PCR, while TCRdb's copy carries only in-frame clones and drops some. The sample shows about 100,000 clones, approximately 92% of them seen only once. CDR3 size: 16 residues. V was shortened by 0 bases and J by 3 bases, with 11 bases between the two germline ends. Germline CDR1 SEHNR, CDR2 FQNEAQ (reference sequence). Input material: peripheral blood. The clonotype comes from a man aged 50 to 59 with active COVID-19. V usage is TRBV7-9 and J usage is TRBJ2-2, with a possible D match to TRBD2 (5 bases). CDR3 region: CASSLARDMHTGELFF. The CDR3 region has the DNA TGTGCCAGCAGCTTAGCTCGGGATATGCACACCGGGGAGCTGTTTTTT.